One and the same sample provided the 15 T cell receptor beta chains below, sequenced in a study of blood T cell repertoires in COVID-19. Method: immunoSEQ multiplex PCR; TCRdb's copy keeps in-frame clones and lacks some. The data show around 400,000 clones, 70% to 90% seen once. The sequenced sample consisted of PBMCs or T cells enriched from blood (not recorded which). The receptors derive from a woman aged 18-30 years who had been exposed to COVID-19.

This CDR3 is CASSDGRRGEAGYTF. CDR3 in DNA: TGTGCCAGCAGTGACGGGCGGAGGGGTGAAGCTGGCTACACCTTC. The chain is built from TRBV2 and TRBJ1-2; tentatively, D is TRBD1 (5 bases). Germline V gene lookup returns CDR1 SNHLY and CDR2 FYNNEI. The V end lost 3 bases, the J end lost 7 bases, and 18 bases lay between the germline ends. CDR3 length: 15 residues.

The V gene is TRBV7-6, the J gene TRBJ1-1; 8 nucleotides line up with TRBD1. The V gene's germline CDR1 is SGHVS and CDR2 FNYEAQ. The CDR3 extends over 15 amino acids. J was trimmed by 1 base and V by 2 bases; bases with no gene match: 3. CDR3 DNA: TGTGCCAGCAGCTTATGGACAGGGACGAACACTGAAGCTTTCTTT. It codes for CASSLWTGTNTEAFF.

This chain uses TRBV28 with TRBJ2-2, with 11 bases identical to TRBD2. Per the germline V gene, CDR1 is MDHEN and CDR2 is SYDVKM. This CDR3 has 18 residues. The V gene end was trimmed by 5 bases and the J gene end by 0 bases; junction bases not matched to a gene: 8. The CDR3 here is CASSTKLAGAANTGELFF. DNA for the CDR3: TGTGCCAGCAGTACCAAACTAGCGGGGGCCGCGAACACCGGGGAGCTGTTTTTT.

This clone showed up just once. J is TRBJ1-1 and V is TRBV28; perhaps TRBD1 as D (5 bases). Looked up from germline, CDR1 is MDHEN and CDR2 is SYDVKM. CDR3 length: 15 amino acids. Trimming pared 2 bases from V and 3 bases from J, leaving 13 bases between. The CDR3 region is CASSLRSRVYTEAFF. The CDR3 nucleotides read TGTGCCAGCAGTTTACGCTCCAGGGTCTACACTGAAGCTTTCTTT.

The chain combines TRBV7-9 with TRBJ1-2; the D gene is possibly TRBD1 (5 bases). The ends were cut back, 4 bases at V and 7 bases at J, with 13 bases in the middle. Per germline, CDR1 SEHNR and CDR2 FQNEAQ (reference sequence). CDR3 length: 13 amino acids. CDR3 coding DNA: TGTGCCAGCAGCTCTAACTTCAGGGCTGGCTACACCTTC. It translates to CASSSNFRAGYTF.

The rearrangement joins TRBV3-1 (or the pseudogene TRBV3-2) to TRBJ1-2; 7 nucleotides match TRBD1. Germline V gene sequence: CDR1 LGHDT, CDR2 YNNKEL (reference sequence). This CDR3 has 14 residues. The ends lost 1 base at V and 6 bases at J; junction bases unmatched: 5. The CDR3 is CASSQAGQVNGYTF. For the CDR3, the DNA is TGTGCCAGCAGCCAAGCAGGACAGGTGAATGGCTACACCTTC.

This CDR3 is CASSFAGYGYTF. The CDR3 region has the DNA TGTGCCAGCAGTTTCGCAGGCTATGGCTACACCTTC. The chain employs TRBV28 and TRBJ1-2; D is unclear. Germline assignment: CDR1 MDHEN and CDR2 SYDVKM. Trimming pared 3 bases from V and 4 bases from J, leaving 6 bases between. The CDR3 length is 12 residues.

J is TRBJ2-1 and V is TRBV29-1, with 9 bases fitting TRBD1. Trimming took 0 bases from V and 6 from J; bases not matched to a gene: 6. CDR3 length: 15 residues. Looked up from germline, CDR1 is SQVTM and CDR2 is ANQGSEA. This CDR3 is CSVEDGTGHSNEQFF. The CDR3 DNA follows: TGCAGCGTTGAAGATGGGACAGGGCACTCCAATGAGCAGTTCTTC.

This clone was picked up a small number of times. The V gene is TRBV19, the J gene TRBJ1-2; TRBD1 might be the D (5 bases). Trimming cost V 6 bases and J 2 bases, with 7 bases left between them. CDR1 and CDR2 (germline): LNHDA, SQIVND (reference sequence). The CDR3 is 12 amino acids. In DNA, the CDR3 is TGTGCCAGTAGCCGACAGAACTATGGCTACACCTTC. Translated, it gives CASSRQNYGYTF.

The chain links TRBV11-2 to TRBJ2-1; 12 nucleotides align to TRBD2. This CDR3 is 18 amino acids long. V lost 5 bases to trimming and J lost 3 bases; unmatched junction nucleotides: 11. CDR1 SGHAT and CDR2 FQNNGV come from the germline V gene. CDR3 nucleotide sequence: TGTGCCAGCAGCCTACGACTAGCGGGGGAGCCCGGCTACAATGAGCAGTTCTTC. Amino acid sequence: CASSLRLAGEPGYNEQFF.

The J gene is TRBJ1-4, the V gene TRBV9; possible D gene TRBD1, 6 bases. Germline V lookup: CDR1 SGDLS, CDR2 YYNGEE. The CDR3 covers 16 residues. Between the trimmed V and J ends, which lost 0 bases and 5 bases, there was a span of 14 bases. CDR3 loop: CASSVGLLDSNEKLFF. The CDR3 DNA follows: TGTGCCAGCAGCGTAGGTTTATTGGACAGCAATGAAAAACTGTTTTTT.

The chain uses TRBV27 and TRBJ2-3, with a possible D match to TRBD2 (7 bases). Trimming removed 6 bases from V and 7 bases from J, with 17 bases in between. Germline CDR1 is MNHEY and CDR2 is SMNVEV (reference sequence). The CDR3 totals 14 residues. The CDR3 sequence is CASSLGGGAYTQYF. CDR3 nucleotides: TGTGCCAGCAGCCTGGGAGGGGGGGCCTATACGCAGTATTTT.

The chain employs TRBV4-2 and TRBJ1-3, with 9 bases fitting TRBD1. V shed 1 base, J shed 1 base, and the junction held 5 bases outside the gene matches. This CDR3 is 17 amino acids long. Germline loops: CDR1 LGHNA, CDR2 YNFKEQ. CDR3 sequence (DNA): TGTGCCAGCAGCCAAGTAACAGGGGGCGATTCTGGAAACACCATATATTTT. Amino acid sequence: CASSQVTGGDSGNTIYF.

V is TRBV27 and J is TRBJ2-1, with TRBD1 identical over 11 bases. The CDR3 totals 17 residues. V dropped 2 bases and J dropped 10; count of bases not matched to a gene: 13. The germline gives CDR1 MNHEY, CDR2 SMNVEV (reference sequence). CDR3 region: CASSLGVSDRGPLEQFF. CDR3 coding DNA: TGTGCCAGCAGTTTAGGGGTTTCGGACAGGGGGCCATTGGAGCAGTTCTTC.

The V gene is TRBV6-5, the J gene TRBJ1-3; D not certain. V was clipped by 8 bases and J by 0 bases, with 8 bases between them. This CDR3 region has 13 residues. Germline V lookup: CDR1 MNHEY, CDR2 SVGAGI. Here the CDR3 DNA reads TGTGCCAGCGGGCCCTACTCTGGAAACACCATATATTTT. Amino acids: CASGPYSGNTIYF.